Listed below are T cell receptor beta chains from one sample, sequenced in a study of regulatory T cells in long-lasting Graves disease. TCRdb used MiXCR to reprocess the multiplex PCR reads, holding one entry per CDR3 protein. The table includes hundreds of thousands of distinct CDR3 sequences, about a sixth detected once. These sequences were also reported in another study, on T cells in Graves' hyperthyroidism and ophthalmopathy.

This specimen was peripheral blood mononuclear cells (PBMCs), taken at new diagnosis, from a patient treated with antithyroid drugs. All receptors come from a man aged 40-50 years with Graves disease. CDR3s include the opening cysteine and the closing phenylalanine or tryptophan. The D gene is left open where the match is weak. The size field is filled for only some rows; it gives once, few, many or a size class.

TRBJ1-6 - TRBD1 TRBV7-9 CASSYPGQGSLVPPLHF TGTGCCAGCAGCTACCCCGGACAGGGGTCTCTTGTTCCACCCCTCCACTTT
TRBJ2-7 few - TRBV20-1 CSARAGSGLSEQYF TGCAGTGCTAGAGCAGGGAGTGGGCTGAGTGAGCAGTACTTC
TRBJ1-1 many TRBD1 TRBV27 CASRTNRGQAFF TGTGCCAGCAGGACCAACAGGGGGCAAGCTTTCTTT
TRBJ2-7 - TRBD2 TRBV6-2/TRBV6-3 CASSRTSGYYEQYF TGTGCCAGCAGCCGGACTAGCGGATATTACGAGCAGTACTTC
TRBJ1-2 - - TRBV2 CASTRGGPLYGYTF TGTGCCAGCACCCGAGGGGGGCCACTCTATGGCTACACCTTC
TRBJ2-5 many - TRBV12-3/TRBV12-4 CASSDRRGNQETQYF TGTGCCAGCAGTGACCGACGGGGCAACCAAGAGACCCAGTACTTC
TRBJ2-5 many - TRBV11-2 CASSPLTFQETQYF TGTGCCAGCAGCCCGCTGACGTTTCAAGAGACCCAGTACTTC
TRBJ2-7 - TRBD1 TRBV28 CASSSIGTGIEQYF TGTGCCAGCAGTTCCATAGGGACAGGGATCGAGCAGTACTTC
TRBJ2-5 - - TRBV19 CASSIDPGGETQYF TGTGCCAGTAGTATAGATCCAGGCGGAGAGACCCAGTACTTC
TRBJ2-5 many - TRBV20-1 CSARGQETQYF TGCAGTGCTAGGGGGCAAGAGACCCAGTACTTC
TRBJ1-1 many - TRBV20-1 CSATQGGTEAFF TGCAGTGCCACACAGGGAGGAACTGAAGCTTTCTTT